This T cell receptor (beta chain) was sequenced during a study of CD8+ T cells in alopecia areata. About the research overall: Tofacitinib administration persisted for 6 to 18 months, succeeded by 6 months off drug. Study-wide results and limits: TCR sharing was clearer in mice than between patients, perhaps partly owing to patient HLA diversity. Normal scalp had lower clonality than lesional scalp, with alopecia totalis/universalis lesions showing this most strongly.

RNA extraction and reverse transcription yielded cDNA as sequencing template. TCRdb's copy holds only in-frame clones and misses some; the assay was immunoSEQ multiplex PCR. The sample lists under 300,000 clones, 60% seen once, with roughly 0.88% in the top ten. With respect to this clone: Its specificity is not known.

Treatment noted: oral pan-JAK inhibitor, 5-10 mg twice daily. This sequence originates from a human donor with alopecia areata. This specimen consisted of CD4+ T cells sorted from blood, obtained around week 53, from a patient treated with tofacitinib.

CDR3 sequence (DNA): TGTGCCAGCAGCGTTGACGGTGGGGGGGCGATAGGCAATGAGCAGTTCTTC. Its protein product is CASSVDGGGAIGNEQFF. V and J are TRBV9 and TRBJ2-1; tentatively, D is TRBD2 (7 bases). The CDR3 extends over 17 amino acids. Trimming pared 2 bases from V and 6 bases from J, leaving 21 bases between. Germline V gene lookup returns CDR1 SGDLS and CDR2 YYNGEE.